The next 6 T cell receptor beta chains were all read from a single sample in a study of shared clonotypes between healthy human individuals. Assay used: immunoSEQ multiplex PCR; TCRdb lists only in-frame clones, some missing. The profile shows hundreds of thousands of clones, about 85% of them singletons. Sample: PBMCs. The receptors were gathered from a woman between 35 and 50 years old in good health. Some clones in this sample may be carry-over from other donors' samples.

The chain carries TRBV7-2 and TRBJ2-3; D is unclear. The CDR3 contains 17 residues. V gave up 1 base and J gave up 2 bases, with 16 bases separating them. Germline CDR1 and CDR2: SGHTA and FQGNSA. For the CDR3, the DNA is TGTGCCAGCAGCTTAGTTTTGGGCCGGCATGACACAGATACGCAGTATTTT. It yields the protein CASSLVLGRHDTDTQYF. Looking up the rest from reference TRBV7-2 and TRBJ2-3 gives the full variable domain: GAGVSQSPSNKVTEKGKDVELRCDPISGHTALYWYRQSLGQGLEFLIYFQGNSAPDKSGLPSDRFSAERTGGSVSTLTIQRTQQEDSAVYLCASSLVLGRHDTDTQYFGPGTRLTVL.

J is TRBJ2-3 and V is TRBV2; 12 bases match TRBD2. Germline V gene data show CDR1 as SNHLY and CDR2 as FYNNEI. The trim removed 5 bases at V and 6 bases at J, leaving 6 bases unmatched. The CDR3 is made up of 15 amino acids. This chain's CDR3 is CASSWTSGTTDTQYF. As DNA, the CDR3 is TGTGCCAGCAGTTGGACTAGCGGGACTACGGATACGCAGTATTTT. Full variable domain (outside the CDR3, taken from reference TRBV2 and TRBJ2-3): EPEVTQTPSHQVTQMGQEVILRCVPISNHLYFYWYRQILGQKVEFLVSFYNNEISEKSEIFDDQFSVERPDGSNFTLKIRSTKLEDSAMYFCASSWTSGTTDTQYFGPGTRLTVL.

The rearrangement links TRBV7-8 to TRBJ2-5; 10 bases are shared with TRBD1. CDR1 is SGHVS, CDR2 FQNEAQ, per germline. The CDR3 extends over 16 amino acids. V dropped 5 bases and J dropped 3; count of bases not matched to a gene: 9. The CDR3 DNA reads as TGTGCCAGCAGCCCGATACTGGGACAGGGGAAAGAGACCCAGTACTTC. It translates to CASSPILGQGKETQYF. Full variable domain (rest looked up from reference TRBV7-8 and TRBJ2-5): GAGVSQSPRYKVAKRGQDVALRCDPISGHVSLFWYQQALGQGPEFLTYFQNEAQLDKSGLPSDRFFAERPEGSVSTLKIQRTQQEDSAVYLCASSPILGQGKETQYFGPGTRLLVL.

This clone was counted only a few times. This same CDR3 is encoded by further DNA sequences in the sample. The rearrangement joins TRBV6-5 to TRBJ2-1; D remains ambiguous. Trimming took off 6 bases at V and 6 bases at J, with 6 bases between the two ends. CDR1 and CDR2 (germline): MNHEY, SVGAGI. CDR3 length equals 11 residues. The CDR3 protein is CASRVGNEQFF. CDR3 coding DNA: TGTGCCAGCAGGGTGGGCAATGAGCAGTTCTTC.

The chain's CDR3 is CASSLAGQGTTGELFF. CDR3 nucleotide sequence: TGTGCCAGCAGCTTAGCGGGACAGGGAACCACCGGGGAGCTGTTTTTT. V is TRBV7-9 and J is TRBJ2-2; the match to TRBD1 covers 9 bases. Germline CDR1 reads SEHNR; CDR2 reads FQNEAQ (reference sequence). Trimming took 0 bases from V and 4 from J; bases not matched to a gene: 3. The CDR3 spans 16 residues.

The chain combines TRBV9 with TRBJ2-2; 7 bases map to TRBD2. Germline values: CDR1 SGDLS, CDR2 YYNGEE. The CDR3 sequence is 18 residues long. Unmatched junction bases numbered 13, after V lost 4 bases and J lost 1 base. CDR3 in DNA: TGTGCCAGCAGCCCGAGAGCGGCGCTAGCGGAGAACACCGGGGAGCTGTTTTTT. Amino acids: CASSPRAALAENTGELFF.